This is a list of T cell receptor beta chains from one sample in a study of memory CD4+ T cells and cytomegalovirus serostatus. Assay: immunoSEQ multiplex PCR; the TCRdb copy retains only in-frame clones and omits some. The sample records nearly 60,000 clones, roughly 81% being singletons. The source material was memory CD4+ T cells from blood. All receptors come from an adult in good health and CMV-seronegative. Both conserved end residues are part of each CDR3. The D gene is left open where the match is weak.

TRBJ2-4 TRBV29-1 . TGCAGCGGCGCAACAGGGTTGAACATTCAGTACTTC CSGATGLNIQYF
TRBJ2-7 TRBV5-6 TRBD2 TGTGCCAGCAGCTTTATAGCGGGAGAGTACGAGCAGTACTTC CASSFIAGEYEQYF
TRBJ2-2 TRBV5-1 . TGCGCCAGCAGCTTGTACGGGCCGAACACCGGGGAGCTGTTTTTT CASSLYGPNTGELFF
TRBJ1-1 TRBV6-6 . TGTGCCAGCAGTTCAGTAAGCGGGAATGTAGCTTTCTTT CASSSVSGNVAFF
TRBJ2-7 TRBV5-1 TRBD1 TGCGCCAGCAGCCCACGACAGGGGGGATACGAGCAGTACTTC CASSPRQGGYEQYF
TRBJ1-2 TRBV29-1 TRBD1 TGCAGCGTACAGGGGCTATCTAACTATGGCTACACCTTC CSVQGLSNYGYTF
TRBJ1-1 TRBV21-1 . TGTGCCAGCATTTCTCTCCCCGCATCGGGAGGCACTGAAGCTTTCTTT CASISLPASGGTEAFF
TRBJ2-5 TRBV11-3 . TGTGCCAGCAGCTATGGGGAAGAGACCCAGTACTTC CASSYGEETQYF
TRBJ1-1 TRBV6-5 . TGTGCCAGCAGTTTTCGGGAGAGGAACACTGAAGCTTTCTTT CASSFRERNTEAFF
TRBJ2-1 TRBV27 TRBD2 TGTGCCAGCATATCCGGGGGAGGGGCCTACAATGAGCAGTTCTTC CASISGGGAYNEQFF
TRBJ2-1 TRBV7-2 . TGTGCCAGCAGCTCCCTGTCCAGCAGTGAGCAGTTCTTC CASSSLSSSEQFF
TRBJ1-1 TRBV6-6 . TGTGCCAGCACCAGTCGGGGAAGGCAGGGCACTGAAGCTTTCTTT CASTSRGRQGTEAFF
TRBJ2-7 TRBV19 . TGTGCCAGTATCCACAGCGAGCAGTACTTC CASIHSEQYF
TRBJ1-1 TRBV6-1 . TGTGCCAGCAGTGAAACTCGTAACACTGAAGCTTTCTTT CASSETRNTEAFF
TRBJ2-5 TRBV28 . TGTGCCAGCAGTTGGACAGACGGTCGGGGGACTTTGCAAGAGACCCAGTACTTC CASSWTDGRGTLQETQYF
TRBJ1-1 TRBV6-5 . TGTGCCAGCAGATCCATGGACAGCCGGAACACTGAAGCTTTCTTT CASRSMDSRNTEAFF
TRBJ2-5 TRBV19 . TGTGCCAGTAGTTTGCGCGGGCAAGAGACCCAGTACTTC CASSLRGQETQYF
TRBJ2-3 TRBV10-3 TRBD2 TGTGCCATCAGTAGCGGGATCCGGACAGATACGCAGTATTTT CAISSGIRTDTQYF